Presented here are 26 T cell receptor beta chains from one specimen sequenced in a study of T cells in Graves' hyperthyroidism and ophthalmopathy. TCR beta CDR3 region amplification was performed from RNA transcripts. TCR CDR3 underwent first-round RT-PCR with the HTBI primer set. TCRdb processed the multiplex PCR reads anew with MiXCR; each CDR3 protein has one entry. This sample has under 700,000 distinct CDR3 sequences, with over 15% found just once. The sample was blood. Source of these receptors: a woman aged 18 to 35 with Graves' hyperthyroidism.

The chain links TRBV12-3 or TRBV12-4 to TRBJ2-2; D may correspond to TRBD1 or TRBD2 (5 bases each). The CDR3 is made up of 17 amino acids. V shed 2 bases and J shed 6 bases, with 19 bases lying between them. The CDR3 protein is CASSLIGDGFSAGELFF. The DNA of the CDR3 is TGTGCCAGCAGTTTAATAGGGGACGGGTTCAGCGCCGGGGAGCTGTTTTTT.

J is TRBJ2-1 and V is TRBV28; 12 bases map to TRBD2. CDR3 length equals 15 residues. Per the germline V gene, CDR1 is MDHEN and CDR2 is SYDVKM. The V and J ends lost 7 bases and 2 bases, in that order; junction bases with no gene match: 3. Here the CDR3 DNA reads TGTGCCAGCATTTGGACTAGCGGGACCTACAATGAGCAGTTCTTC. Translated: CASIWTSGTYNEQFF.

CDR3 coding DNA: TGCAGTGCGCCACCTAGCGGGGGTTTAGGGACCCAGTACTTC. Its translation: CSAPPSGGLGTQYF. This chain joins TRBV20-1 and TRBJ2-5, with 10 bases aligning to TRBD2. V shed 6 bases and J 7 bases; nucleotides not matched to a gene: 11. Germline CDR1 is DFQATT and CDR2 is SNEGSKA (reference sequence). This CDR3 comprises 14 residues.

This clonotype was counted between two and nine times. The V gene is TRBV6-5, the J gene TRBJ2-1; D gene unclear. This CDR3 comprises 16 residues. Germline CDR1 and CDR2: MNHEY and SVGAGI. V gave up 2 bases and J gave up 2 bases, with 13 bases separating them. The CDR3 nucleotides read TGTGCCAGCAGTTACACCCTGCTGGGTACCTACAATGAGCAGTTCTTC. Its translation: CASSYTLLGTYNEQFF.

This clonotype was counted at least ten times. The rearrangement joins TRBV6-1 to TRBJ2-3; 8 bases match TRBD1. The CDR3 is 16 residues long. Trimming removed 5 bases from V and 1 base from J; junction bases left unmatched: 8. Germline CDR1 MNHNS, CDR2 SASEGT. The DNA for the CDR3 is TGTGCCAGCAGTTTCACCTCAGGGGGCGGCACAGATACGCAGTATTTT. Protein: CASSFTSGGGTDTQYF.

This clonotype was seen many times. This chain links TRBV29-1 with TRBJ2-1; 10 bases align to TRBD2. The germline V gene has CDR1 SQVTM and CDR2 ANQGSEA. The ends lost 4 bases at V and 3 bases at J; junction bases unmatched: 6. This CDR3 region has 15 residues. The CDR3 reads CSVVRGTSDYNEQFF. CDR3 DNA: TGCAGCGTTGTTCGCGGGACTAGCGACTACAATGAGCAGTTCTTC.

This clonotype was observed at least ten times. The chain carries TRBV20-1 and TRBJ1-5; 8 bases align to TRBD1. V lost 0 bases, J lost 2 bases, and 0 bases stayed unmatched. The germline V gene has CDR1 DFQATT and CDR2 SNEGSKA (reference sequence). There are 14 residues in the CDR3. CDR3 DNA sequence: TGCAGTGCTAGAGAGACAGGGGGCAATCAGCCCCAGCATTTT. Its protein is CSARETGGNQPQHF.

Turning to this clonotype: The junction does not match germline at one end; this may be a read error. The chain recombines TRBV18 with TRBJ1-3; 7 nucleotides align to TRBD1. Looked up from germline, CDR1 is KGHSH and CDR2 is LQKENI. The CDR3 is 16 amino acids. CDR3 nucleotide sequence: TGTGCCAGCTCGATTAGGACAGGCGACTCTGGAGACACCATATATTTT. Its protein is CASSIRTGDSGDTIYF. Drawing the rest from reference TRBV18 and TRBJ1-3, the complete variable domain is NAGVMQNPRHLVRRRGQEARLRCSPMKGHSHVYWYRQLPEEGLKFMVYLQKENIIDESGMPKERFSAEFPKEGPSILRIQQVVRGDSAAYFCASSIRTGDSGDTIYFGEGSWLTVV.

The chain couples TRBV12-3 or TRBV12-4 to TRBJ2-2; TRBD1 or TRBD2 may be the D gene (5 bases each). V lost 3 bases and J lost 6, with 17 bases in between. The CDR3 length is 16 residues. CDR3 loop: CASSLSGTRGPGELFF. The CDR3 coding sequence is TGTGCCAGCAGTTTGTCCGGGACCCGAGGCCCCGGGGAGCTGTTTTTT.

This clonotype was seen ten or more times. The gene calls are TRBV11-2 and TRBJ2-7, with 9 bases aligning to TRBD1. The CDR3 has 15 residues. The ends lost 2 bases at V and 3 bases at J; junction bases unmatched: 5. Germline V CDR1 and CDR2: SGHAT, FQNNGV. CDR3 in amino acids: CASSLHGTGIYEQYF. DNA for the CDR3: TGTGCCAGCAGCTTACATGGGACAGGGATCTACGAGCAGTACTTC.

The chain joins TRBV3-1 to TRBJ1-4; D unresolved. Trimming stripped 8 bases from V and 7 bases from J, with 14 bases between. The CDR3 has 13 amino acids. The germline CDR1 and CDR2 sequences are LGHDT and YNNKEL (reference sequence). The DNA of the CDR3 is TGTGCCAGCTCACCCCCGCGACCTGAAAAACTGTTTTTT. This sequence encodes CASSPPRPEKLFF.

This chain links TRBV18 with TRBJ2-7, with 7 nucleotides matching TRBD1. The trim removed 3 bases at V and 7 bases at J, leaving 9 bases unmatched. Per germline, CDR1 KGHSH and CDR2 LQKENI. This CDR3 region has 14 residues. The CDR3 region is CASSPWTGTGEQYF. Written as DNA, the CDR3 is TGTGCCAGCTCACCTTGGACAGGAACGGGTGAGCAGTACTTC.

This clonotype occurred a few times. This rearrangement joins TRBV11-3 to TRBJ2-7; 8 nucleotides agree with TRBD2. V shed 1 base and J 2 bases; nucleotides not matched to a gene: 7. The germline CDR1 and CDR2 sequences are SGHNT and YENEEA. The CDR3 loop spans 16 amino acids. CDR3 in amino acids: CASSLVVAGGTYEQYF. The DNA for the CDR3 is TGTGCCAGCAGCTTAGTTGTGGCGGGGGGAACCTACGAGCAGTACTTC.

To note about this clonotype: A single base separates this from a much larger clone, so it may be a read error. V gene TRBV3-1 combines with J gene TRBJ1-5; TRBD1 might be the D (5 bases). The length of the CDR3 is 14 residues. Trimming shortened V by 3 bases and J by 6 bases, and 12 bases separated the two germline ends. Looked up from germline, CDR1 is LGHDT and CDR2 is YNNKEL (reference sequence). CDR3 coding DNA: TGTGCCAGCAGCCATGGCGGGGGGAGTCAGCCCCAGCATTTT. Its translation is CASSHGGGSQPQHF.

This clonotype was counted at least ten times. The CDR3 DNA is TGCAGTGCTGACGGGACTAGCGGGGGCTATGAGCAGTTCTTC. Protein sequence: CSADGTSGGYEQFF. V usage is TRBV20-1 and J usage is TRBJ2-1, with TRBD2 matching over 14 bases. Germline V gene data show CDR1 as DFQATT and CDR2 as SNEGSKA (reference sequence). The CDR3 has 14 residues. Trimming took 5 bases from V and 8 from J; bases not matched to a gene: 5.

The chain couples TRBV7-2 to TRBJ1-4; D gene uncertain. The CDR3 loop spans 14 amino acids. In germline, CDR1 is SGHTA, CDR2 FQGNSA. The V end lost 5 bases, the J end lost 1 base, and 8 bases lay between the germline ends. CDR3 amino acids: CASSPAVTNEKLFF. The CDR3 DNA reads TGTGCCAGCAGCCCCGCGGTAACTAATGAAAAACTGTTTTTT.

This clonotype appeared many times. J is TRBJ2-7 and V is TRBV2, with 9 bases that match TRBD2. Germline V gene lookup returns CDR1 SNHLY and CDR2 FYNNEI. CDR3 length: 16 residues. The ends lost 1 base at V and 4 bases at J; junction bases unmatched: 8. CDR3 amino acids: CASSEGGLAGEYEQYF. The DNA of the CDR3 is TGTGCCAGCAGTGAAGGGGGATTAGCGGGGGAGTACGAGCAGTACTTC.

This clonotype was found many times. This sequence joins TRBV2 and TRBJ1-5; D gene ambiguous. The CDR3 is 12 residues long. Germline assignment: CDR1 SNHLY and CDR2 FYNNEI. Trimming removed 6 bases at V and 4 bases at J, with 7 bases between. The CDR3 nucleotides are TGTGCCAGCAGCGGTAATAATCAGCCCCAGCATTTT. Protein sequence: CASSGNNQPQHF.

The chain recombines TRBV6-1 with TRBJ2-7; D not resolved. CDR1 is MNHNS, CDR2 SASEGT, per germline. CDR3 size: 13 residues. Trimming pared 4 bases from V and 0 bases from J, leaving 7 bases between. The CDR3 region has the DNA TGTGCCAGCAGTGGACGGCCCTCCTACGAGCAGTACTTC. Translation: CASSGRPSYEQYF.

This clonotype was seen more than once but under ten times. The chain joins TRBV18 to TRBJ2-2; 12 bases line up with TRBD2. The CDR3 sequence is 18 residues long. Germline CDR1 and CDR2: KGHSH and LQKENI. The J segment lost 2 bases and the V segment lost 1 base, leaving 5 bases of the junction unmatched. The CDR3 coding sequence is TGTGCCAGCTCACCACGACTAGCGGGAGCGGTAAACACCGGGGAGCTGTTTTTT. The encoded protein is CASSPRLAGAVNTGELFF.

The table lists this clonotype with a few counts. V is TRBV13 and J is TRBJ2-2, with 8 nucleotides matching TRBD1. Germline CDR1 and CDR2: PRHDT and FYEKMQ (reference sequence). The CDR3 sequence is 17 residues long. J lost 4 bases, V lost 5 bases, and 12 bases had no gene match. For the CDR3, the DNA is TGTGCCAGCAGCAAACGGACAGGGTGGATGTCCACCGGGGAGCTGTTTTTT. Translation gives CASSKRTGWMSTGELFF.

This clonotype was seen more than once but under ten times. This chain uses TRBV28 with TRBJ2-6; 7 bases fit TRBD2. The junction had 5 bases not matched to a gene; V was cut back by 7 bases and J by 2 bases. Germline V CDR1 and CDR2: MDHEN, SYDVKM. The CDR3 is 15 amino acids. The CDR3 DNA reads as TGTGCCAGCAATCTAGCGGCCCCTGGGGCCAACGTCCTGACTTTC. Translation gives CASNLAAPGANVLTF.

The table lists this clonotype with many counts. The chain couples TRBV7-2 to TRBJ2-3; 12 positions agree with TRBD2. With V trimmed by 4 bases and J by 5 bases, 7 bases remained unmatched. The CDR3 sequence is 16 residues long. Germline CDR1 reads SGHTA; CDR2 reads FQGNSA. The CDR3 DNA is TGTGCCAGCAGCTCGCGGACTAGCGGGGCGAGAGATACGCAGTATTTT. This gives the protein CASSSRTSGARDTQYF.

This clonotype was detected a few times. The V gene is TRBV7-8, the J gene TRBJ2-7; tentative D call: TRBD1 (6 bases). The length of the CDR3 is 15 residues. Trimming pared 1 base from V and 2 bases from J, leaving 12 bases between. The germline gives CDR1 SGHVS, CDR2 FQNEAQ. In DNA, the CDR3 is TGTGCCAGCAGCTTAGTACAGGGCGTACCCTACGAGCAGTACTTC. Translating gives CASSLVQGVPYEQYF.

The sample holds many counts of this clonotype. The chain links TRBV28 to TRBJ2-7; no clear D gene. Germline V lookup: CDR1 MDHEN, CDR2 SYDVKM. Trimming took 2 bases from V and 3 from J, leaving 14 bases between them. The CDR3 is 15 amino acids. Here the CDR3 DNA reads TGTGCCAGCAGTTTACTCGACATGGTTCGCTACGAGCAGTACTTC. Translation: CASSLLDMVRYEQYF.

This clonotype was seen many times. The chain recombines TRBV18 with TRBJ2-1; 7 bases map to TRBD1. The germline gives CDR1 KGHSH, CDR2 LQKENI. The CDR3 is made up of 15 amino acids. J gave up 2 bases and V 2 bases, and 3 bases lay outside the gene matches. The CDR3 DNA reads TGTGCCAGCTCACCAGACAGGGACACCTACAATGAGCAGTTCTTC. Protein product: CASSPDRDTYNEQFF.